There are many counts of the clone carrying this T cell receptor beta chain. Its matching antigen is unknown. The CDR3 spans 13 residues. V was pared by 3 bases and J by 3 bases, with 8 bases between. Germline-derived CDR1 and CDR2 are LGHNA and YNFKEQ. The data were taken from a study of CD8 T cells in ankylosing spondylitis. Researchers built TCR beta libraries using quantitative 5'-RACE with molecular barcodes. Using its own MiXCR run on the 5' RACE reads, TCRdb lists one record per CDR3 protein. The sample contains roughly 180,000 distinct CDR3 sequences, over 10% of which appear only once. General study results and limits: Some of these motif variants have turned up before, in reports on reactive arthritis synovial fluid and blood.

This clonotype was sampled from a female donor with ankylosing spondylitis or in good health (not recorded which). Sequencing was carried out using blood, either unsorted or a sorted T cell fraction (not recorded which). The rearrangement joins TRBV4-2 to TRBJ2-5, with D perhaps TRBD1 or TRBD2 (5 bases each). The CDR3: CASSHLGEETQYF. The CDR3 DNA follows: TGTGCCAGCAGCCATTTGGGGGAAGAGACCCAGTACTTC.